The 32 T cell receptor beta chains presented below share a single source sample, sequenced in a study of shared clonotypes between healthy human individuals. Generated by immunoSEQ multiplex PCR, the TCRdb table keeps only in-frame clones and is missing some. The sample lists roughly 1,600,000 clones, around 98.5% occurring once. Sequencing was done on a sample of naive CD4+ T cells sorted from blood. Indicated subset: CD45RA+ positively selected. The receptors stem from a man aged 30-40 years in good health.

V and J are TRBV18 and TRBJ2-7; D is unclear. Trimming removed 3 bases at V and 1 base at J, with 19 bases between. The V gene's germline CDR1 is KGHSH and CDR2 LQKENI. The CDR3 loop spans 17 amino acids. The CDR3, as DNA: TGTGCCAGCTCACCGCTCGAGACGCGATCAGGTTCCTACGAGCAGTACTTC. Residues: CASSPLETRSGSYEQYF.

The V call is TRBV6-1, the J call TRBJ1-3, with a tentative D call TRBD1 (5 bases). This CDR3 is 16 amino acids long. V lost 2 bases, J lost 0 bases, and 11 bases lay in between. Germline assignment: CDR1 MNHNS and CDR2 SASEGT. CDR3 sequence reads: CASSERQGSSGNTIYF. The CDR3 nucleotides are TGTGCCAGCAGTGAACGGCAGGGTAGCTCTGGAAACACCATATATTTT.

This rearrangement joins TRBV27 to TRBJ2-2; 7 bases are shared with TRBD1. The CDR3 consists of 15 residues. The trim removed 0 bases at V and 4 bases at J, leaving 2 bases unmatched. Germline V gene sequence: CDR1 MNHEY, CDR2 SMNVEV (reference sequence). The CDR3 is CASSLSGQFTGELFF. In DNA form, the CDR3 reads TGTGCCAGCAGTTTATCGGGACAGTTCACCGGGGAGCTGTTTTTT.

V and J are TRBV9 and TRBJ2-3; D unresolved. Germline V lookup: CDR1 SGDLS, CDR2 YYNGEE. The CDR3 contains 15 residues. V lost 4 bases and J 0 bases, leaving 12 bases between the germline ends. CDR3 sequence: CASSPLPTSTDTQYF. DNA for the CDR3: TGTGCCAGCAGCCCCCTTCCAACTAGCACAGATACGCAGTATTTT. The whole variable domain, remainder taken from reference TRBV9 and TRBJ2-3, is DSGVTQTPKHLITATGQRVTLRCSPRSGDLSVYWYQQSLDQGLQFLIQYYNGEERAKGNILERFSAQQFPDLHSELNLSSLELGDSALYFCASSPLPTSTDTQYFGPGTRLTVL.

The chain links TRBV10-2 to TRBJ2-2, with D unclear. CDR3 length: 14 amino acids. V lost 4 bases, J lost 6 bases, and 12 bases lay in between. CDR1 is WSHSY and CDR2 is SAAADI in the germline V gene. The CDR3 region is CASSALAEAGELFF. The CDR3 nucleotides are TGCGCCAGCAGTGCGTTAGCAGAGGCCGGGGAGCTGTTTTTT.

The chain couples TRBV7-3 to TRBJ2-3, with TRBD2 matching 13 bases. The trim removed 5 bases at V and 0 bases at J, leaving 5 bases unmatched. The germline V gene has CDR1 SGHTA and CDR2 FQGTGA. The CDR3 extends over 17 amino acids. The CDR3 spells CASSPGLAGQSTDTQYF. In DNA form, the CDR3 reads TGTGCCAGCAGCCCGGGACTAGCGGGACAAAGCACAGATACGCAGTATTTT.

This chain links TRBV5-1 with TRBJ1-5; possible D gene TRBD1, 5 bases. Germline loops: CDR1 SGHRS, CDR2 YFSETQ. The CDR3 has 17 residues. V lost 4 bases, J lost 3 bases, and 20 bases lay in between. The CDR3 is CASSDRVGQPDNQPQHF. CDR3 in DNA: TGCGCCAGCAGCGACCGCGTGGGGCAGCCGGACAATCAGCCCCAGCATTTT.

This clone was detected once. This chain joins TRBV28 and TRBJ2-7; TRBD1 or TRBD2 may be the D gene (6 bases each). This CDR3 comprises 14 residues. From germline, CDR1 is MDHEN and CDR2 SYDVKM. V lost 3 bases and J 2 bases, leaving 11 bases between the germline ends. For the CDR3, the DNA is TGTGCCAGCAGTTTGTCGGGGGACACCTACGAGCAGTACTTC. It yields the protein CASSLSGDTYEQYF. Variable domain in full (rest from reference TRBV28 and TRBJ2-7): DVKVTQSSRYLVKRTGEKVFLECVQDMDHENMFWYRQDPGLGLRLIYFSYDVKMKEKGDIPEGYSVSREKKERFSLILESASTNQTSMYLCASSLSGDTYEQYFGPGTRLTVT.

This rearrangement joins TRBV11-3 to TRBJ2-1, with 7 bases matching TRBD2. The germline gives CDR1 SGHNT, CDR2 YENEEA. Trimming cost V 1 base and J 0 bases; bases outside gene matches: 3. This CDR3 is built from 16 residues. The CDR3 DNA reads TGTGCCAGCAGCTTAGGCGGACTAGGCTCCTACAATGAGCAGTTCTTC. Translation: CASSLGGLGSYNEQFF.

The rearrangement joins TRBV2 to TRBJ2-7, with D perhaps given as TRBD1 or TRBD2 (6 bases each). This CDR3 contains 17 residues. Per the germline V gene, CDR1 is SNHLY and CDR2 is FYNNEI. V dropped 10 bases and J dropped 5 bases, with 30 bases sitting between them. CDR3 loop: CAITWREARRGVDEQYF. As DNA, the CDR3 is TGTGCCATTACATGGAGGGAGGCACGAAGGGGGGTTGACGAGCAGTACTTC.

Here the CDR3 DNA reads TGCGCCAGCAGCCAAGAAATGGGCCTCCCGAACACCGGGGAGCTGTTTTTT. Encoded protein: CASSQEMGLPNTGELFF. The rearrangement uses TRBV4-3 and TRBJ2-2; D gene unclear. The CDR3 spans 17 residues. CDR1 is LGHNA, CDR2 YSLEER, per germline. V lost 0 bases and J 0 bases, leaving 11 bases between the germline ends.

The chain combines TRBV4-1 with TRBJ2-2; a weak D match, TRBD1 (5 bases). The germline CDR1 and CDR2 sequences are MGHRA and YSYEKL. CDR3 length: 15 residues. With 8 bases removed from V and 1 base from J, the gap between germline ends came to 14 bases. The DNA of the CDR3 is TGCGCCAGCTCCAGACAGCCTGTGAACACCGGGGAGCTGTTTTTT. Its protein product is CASSRQPVNTGELFF.

The chain combines TRBV7-9 with TRBJ2-7; perhaps TRBD2 as D (6 bases). Germline V gene sequence: CDR1 SEHNR, CDR2 FQNEAQ (reference sequence). There are 15 residues in the CDR3. V gave up 5 bases and J gave up 5 bases, with 19 bases separating them. CDR3 region: CASSPSAGRSNEQYF. CDR3 bases: TGTGCCAGCAGCCCGTCTGCGGGACGTAGCAACGAGCAGTACTTC.

This chain uses TRBV2 with TRBJ1-1; D may be TRBD1 (5 bases). The V gene lost 8 bases and the J gene lost 2 bases, with 15 bases spanning the gap. From germline, CDR1 is SNHLY and CDR2 FYNNEI. The CDR3 is made up of 14 amino acids. CDR3 DNA: TGTGCCAGCGGGGTGCGACAGATTAACACTGAAGCTTTCTTT. As protein: CASGVRQINTEAFF.

On this clone: Other DNA sequences in this specimen translate into the identical CDR3. This rearrangement joins TRBV19 to TRBJ2-3; D remains ambiguous. Germline V gene data show CDR1 as LNHDA and CDR2 as SQIVND (reference sequence). The V and J ends lost 2 bases and 3 bases respectively, with 0 bases between them. This CDR3 spans 11 amino acids. CDR3 region: CASSITDTQYF. CDR3 sequence (DNA): TGTGCCAGTAGTATAACAGATACGCAGTATTTT.

This chain connects TRBV6-5 to TRBJ1-2; no definite D call. V gave up 5 bases and J gave up 5 bases, with 15 bases separating them. Germline assignment: CDR1 MNHEY and CDR2 SVGAGI. This CDR3 region has 14 residues. The CDR3 loop reads CASSHRPLVYGYTF. The CDR3 region has the DNA TGTGCCAGCAGTCACCGGCCCCTCGTTTATGGCTACACCTTC.

The chain recombines TRBV19 with TRBJ2-2, with unresolved D. Germline CDR1 LNHDA, CDR2 SQIVND (reference sequence). Trimming removed 7 bases from V and 2 bases from J, with 14 bases in between. This CDR3 region has 15 residues. CDR3 DNA: TGTGCCAGTACCTTCCGGGCCGGTAACACCGGGGAGCTGTTTTTT. As protein: CASTFRAGNTGELFF.

This rearrangement joins TRBV28 to TRBJ2-7; 7 nucleotides align to TRBD1. The germline gives CDR1 MDHEN, CDR2 SYDVKM. J lost 1 base, V lost 6 bases, and 12 bases had no gene match. The CDR3 has 16 amino acids. CDR3: CASSFKMTGRSYEQYF. The DNA for the CDR3 is TGTGCCAGCAGCTTCAAAATGACAGGGCGTTCCTACGAGCAGTACTTC.

J is TRBJ1-4 and V is TRBV7-9; 7 nucleotides agree with TRBD1. The V gene's germline CDR1 is SEHNR and CDR2 FQNEAQ (reference sequence). This CDR3 has 18 amino acids. Unmatched junction bases numbered 8, after V lost 0 bases and J lost 1 base. CDR3 nucleotides: TGTGCCAGCAGCTTAGCCGCAGGGGGTTTTGGAACTAATGAAAAACTGTTTTTT. It translates to CASSLAAGGFGTNEKLFF.

The rearrangement uses TRBV4-1 and TRBJ2-3; D uncertain. The CDR3 loop spans 15 amino acids. CDR1 and CDR2 (germline): MGHRA, YSYEKL. V was clipped by 5 bases and J by 1 base, with 13 bases between them. CDR3 in DNA: TGCGCCAGCAGCTCGCGAGGTTTAGGCACAGATACGCAGTATTTT. It is translated as CASSSRGLGTDTQYF.

As regards this clone: Within the sample, other DNA sequences also encode this same CDR3. The chain has TRBV5-1 and TRBJ2-3; D gene ambiguous. CDR1 and CDR2 from the germline V gene are SGHRS and YFSETQ. Trimming pared 0 bases from V and 0 bases from J, leaving 8 bases between. The CDR3 runs 15 residues. The CDR3: CASSLAQTSTDTQYF. DNA for the CDR3: TGCGCCAGCAGCTTGGCTCAAACTAGCACAGATACGCAGTATTTT.

The chain employs TRBV5-1 and TRBJ2-7; possibly TRBD1 or TRBD2 for D (6 bases each). CDR3 size: 16 residues. CDR1 SGHRS and CDR2 YFSETQ come from the germline V gene. Trimming cost V 4 bases and J 4 bases, with 21 bases left between them. CDR3 region: CASSAYPRGGFYEQYF. In DNA form, the CDR3 reads TGCGCCAGCAGCGCATATCCCCGAGGGGGGTTTTACGAGCAGTACTTC.

The chain couples TRBV30 to TRBJ1-2; possible D gene TRBD1, 5 bases. Deletions cut 5 bases from V and 8 bases from J, with 15 bases between. Germline V lookup: CDR1 GTSNPN, CDR2 SVGIG (reference sequence). This CDR3 contains 12 residues. The CDR3 protein is CAWEDIRSGYTF. CDR3 nucleotides: TGTGCCTGGGAGGACATTCGGTCCGGCTACACCTTC.

Turning to this clone: Different DNA sequences within this sample yield the same CDR3. The chain carries TRBV5-1 and TRBJ2-2; D gene ambiguous. Looked up from germline, CDR1 is SGHRS and CDR2 is YFSETQ. This CDR3 spans 14 amino acids. Trimming took off 0 bases at V and 2 bases at J, with 5 bases between the two ends. CDR3 bases: TGCGCCAGCAGCTTGGCACAAAACACCGGGGAGCTGTTTTTT. As protein: CASSLAQNTGELFF.

This chain joins TRBV10-2 and TRBJ2-7; TRBD2 matches at 9 bases. The CDR3 runs 15 residues. Germline assignment: CDR1 WSHSY and CDR2 SAAADI. V trimming: 9 bases; J trimming: 0 bases; junction bases outside the gene matches: 9. The CDR3 protein is CASLKLAGPSYEQYF. Here the CDR3 DNA reads TGCGCCAGTCTAAAACTAGCGGGCCCCTCCTACGAGCAGTACTTC.

The rearrangement uses TRBV11-2 and TRBJ1-5; the D is unclear. Trimming stripped 0 bases from V and 1 base from J, with 7 bases between. Germline loops: CDR1 SGHAT, CDR2 FQNNGV. CDR3 length: 15 residues. CDR3 amino acids: CASSLDPGSNQPQHF. The CDR3 nucleotides read TGTGCCAGCAGCTTAGATCCGGGGAGCAATCAGCCCCAGCATTTT. The full variable domain, rest sourced from reference TRBV11-2 and TRBJ1-5, is EAGVAQSPRYKIIEKRQSVAFWCNPISGHATLYWYQQILGQGPKLLIQFQNNGVVDDSQLPKDRFSAERLKGVDSTLKIQPAKLEDSAVYLCASSLDPGSNQPQHFGDGTRLSIL.

The chain's CDR3 is CASSLAWNTEAFF. CDR3 sequence (DNA): TGTGCCAGCAGTTTAGCTTGGAACACTGAAGCTTTCTTT. This chain uses TRBV28 with TRBJ1-1, with unresolved D. Trimming shortened V by 2 bases and J by 1 base, and 5 bases separated the two germline ends. Germline loops: CDR1 MDHEN, CDR2 SYDVKM. This CDR3 is 13 amino acids long. Together with reference TRBV28 and TRBJ1-1, the CDR3 gives the full variable domain: DVKVTQSSRYLVKRTGEKVFLECVQDMDHENMFWYRQDPGLGLRLIYFSYDVKMKEKGDIPEGYSVSREKKERFSLILESASTNQTSMYLCASSLAWNTEAFFGQGTRLTVV.

J is TRBJ2-7 and V is TRBV5-4; TRBD2 matches 11 bases. Germline V CDR1 and CDR2: SGHNT, YYREEE (reference sequence). The junction had 6 bases not matched to a gene; V was cut back by 4 bases and J by 3 bases. The CDR3 totals 15 residues. The CDR3 DNA reads as TGTGCCAGCAGCCGGGCACTAGCGGGAGTCTACGAGCAGTACTTC. Translated: CASSRALAGVYEQYF.

The chain couples TRBV10-3 to TRBJ2-3; 9 bases line up with TRBD2. The CDR3 has 15 amino acids. J lost 5 bases, V lost 1 base, and 4 bases had no gene match. Per the germline V gene, CDR1 is ENHRY and CDR2 is SYGVKD. CDR3 sequence reads: CAISELGSGRDTQYF. As DNA, the CDR3 is TGTGCCATCAGTGAGTTGGGTAGCGGGAGAGATACGCAGTATTTT.

The chain links TRBV27 to TRBJ2-3; 8 positions agree with TRBD2. Trimming removed 8 bases from V and 5 bases from J; junction bases left unmatched: 9. Germline CDR1 and CDR2: MNHEY and SMNVEV (reference sequence). The CDR3 contains 14 residues. The CDR3 loop is CASAEGLAGDTQYF. In DNA form, the CDR3 reads TGTGCCAGCGCTGAGGGGCTAGCGGGAGATACGCAGTATTTT.

The rearrangement joins TRBV5-1 to TRBJ1-1; no firm D call. Deletions cut 4 bases from V and 4 bases from J, with 14 bases between. Germline V gives CDR1 SGHRS, CDR2 YFSETQ. CDR3 size: 14 residues. CDR3 sequence: CASSPVAGTTEAFF. The CDR3, as DNA: TGCGCCAGCAGCCCGGTGGCAGGCACCACTGAAGCTTTCTTT.

As to this clone: The CDR3 does not end in the conserved phenylalanine or tryptophan, so this is likely a read error. The chain carries TRBV28 and TRBJ1-1; D perhaps matches TRBD1 (5 bases). Germline V gene data show CDR1 as MDHEN and CDR2 as SYDVKM. With 4 bases removed from V and 2 bases from J, the gap between germline ends came to 14 bases. The CDR3 length is 15 residues. The CDR3, as DNA: TGTGCCAGCAGTTACCCCCCTGACAGTAACACTGAAGCTTTCTCC. It codes for CASSYPPDSNTEAFS.